This T cell receptor beta chain was observed in a study of T cell responses to AZD1222 COVID-19 vaccine. Study results and caveats: Baseline serostatus was positive in only a handful of AZD1222 recipients. Spike-specific TCR breadth and depth went up after people got two AZD1222 doses. Per reports, nearly half of all spike-specific TCRs target regions that are unmutated in variants.

Worth noting for this clone: The antigen remains unidentified.

The CDR3 covers 15 residues. Germline V gene lookup returns CDR1 SGHRS and CDR2 YFSETQ. The V end lost 2 bases, the J end lost 3 bases, and 15 bases lay between the germline ends. Only in-frame clones appear in the TCRdb table, and some are missing; sequencing was by immunoSEQ multiplex PCR. The repertoire holds about 200,000 clones, with 93% as singletons. This receptor was identified in an adult who received the AZD1222 COVID-19 vaccine. The source material was peripheral blood, sampled 28 days after the second AZD1222 dose. The chain combines TRBV5-1 with TRBJ2-7; either TRBD1 or TRBD2 may fit D (5 bases each). CDR3 region: CASSFGRGENYEQYF. DNA for the CDR3: TGCGCCAGCAGCTTTGGACGGGGCGAAAACTACGAGCAGTACTTC. Based on the CDR3 plus reference TRBV5-1 and TRBJ2-7, the full variable domain is KAGVTQTPRYLIKTRGQQVTLSCSPISGHRSVSWYQQTPGQGLQFLFEYFSETQRNKGNFPGRFSGRQFSNSRSEMNVSTLELGDSALYLCASSFGRGENYEQYFGPGTRLTVT.